This T cell receptor (beta chain) was identified in a study of shared clonotypes between healthy human individuals. The table came from immunoSEQ multiplex PCR; TCRdb's copy has only in-frame clones and leaves some out. The data hold roughly 2.4 million clones, with approximately 96% observed a single time. On this clone itself: An end of the junction differs from the germline gene, which may be a read error.

Looked up from germline, CDR1 is SSHAT and CDR2 is FNYEAQ (reference sequence). The CDR3 has 18 residues. Sequenced sample: naive CD4+ T cells sorted from blood. Subset in this sample: CD45RA+ positively selected. The origin of this receptor is a man between 18 and 35 years old in good health. The rearrangement uses TRBV7-7 and TRBJ2-2, with D perhaps TRBD2 (6 bases). The CDR3 region has the DNA TGTGCTAGCAGCTTACGAATCAGTAGCGGAGAGAACACCGGGGAGCTGTTTTTT. Protein sequence: CASSLRISSGENTGELFF.